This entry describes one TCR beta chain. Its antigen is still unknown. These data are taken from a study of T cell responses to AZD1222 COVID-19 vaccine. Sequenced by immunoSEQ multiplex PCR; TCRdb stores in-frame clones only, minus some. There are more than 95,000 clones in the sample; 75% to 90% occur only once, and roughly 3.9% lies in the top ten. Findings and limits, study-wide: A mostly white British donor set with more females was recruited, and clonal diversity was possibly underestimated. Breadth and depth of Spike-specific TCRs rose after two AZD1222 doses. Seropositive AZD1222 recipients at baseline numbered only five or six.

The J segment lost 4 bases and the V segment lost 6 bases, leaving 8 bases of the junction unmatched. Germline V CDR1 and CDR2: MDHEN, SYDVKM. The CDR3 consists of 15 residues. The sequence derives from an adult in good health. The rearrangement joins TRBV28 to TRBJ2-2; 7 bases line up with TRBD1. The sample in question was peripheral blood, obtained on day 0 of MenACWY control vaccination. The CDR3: CASSQTGVTTGELFF. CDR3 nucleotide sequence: TGTGCCAGCAGCCAAACAGGGGTCACCACCGGGGAGCTGTTTTTT.